This TCR beta chain was recovered during a study of T cell responses to AZD1222 COVID-19 vaccine. Overall study results and limits: None of the repertoires were sampled until the peak T cell response had passed.

A remark on this clone: Its cognate antigen is unknown.

Profiled with immunoSEQ multiplex PCR; TCRdb holds only in-frame clones, not every one. This table has roughly 200,000 clones, approximately 92% appearing once. Trimming took 0 bases from V and 7 from J, leaving 14 bases between them. The CDR3 spans 15 residues. Germline CDR1 reads SGHNT; CDR2 reads YYREEE (reference sequence). The source is an adult who received the MenACWY meningococcal vaccine as a control. The V gene is TRBV5-4, the J gene TRBJ1-3, with a tentative D call TRBD1 (5 bases). Material: peripheral blood, obtained 28 days after the second dose of the MenACWY control vaccine. Here the CDR3 reads CASSLAGAGLNTIYF. CDR3 DNA sequence: TGTGCCAGCAGCTTGGCCGGGGCAGGGCTGAACACCATATATTTT.